The source of this TCR beta chain is a study of CD4 and CD8 cells across lung adenocarcinoma regions. MiXCR, run by TCRdb on the PCR reads, gives a single entry per CDR3 protein. The sample has 10,000 to 15,000 distinct CDR3 sequences, about 56% seen once. The patients had localized lung adenocarcinoma, a non-small cell subtype. There are 18 residues in the CDR3. V trimming: 3 bases; J trimming: 2 bases; junction bases outside the gene matches: 8. Germline V gene sequence: CDR1 MNHEY, CDR2 SVGAGI. The clonotype originates from a female donor with lung adenocarcinoma. The CD4 and CD8 labels of this study may be unreliable. This chain connects TRBV6-5 to TRBJ2-6; 9 bases fit TRBD2. Sequenced input: CD8+ T cells from the center of a lung tumor. Here the CDR3 reads CASSYKGIAGAGANVLTF. CDR3 sequence (DNA): TGTGCCAGCAGTTATAAGGGAATAGCGGGAGCTGGGGCCAACGTCCTGACTTTC.